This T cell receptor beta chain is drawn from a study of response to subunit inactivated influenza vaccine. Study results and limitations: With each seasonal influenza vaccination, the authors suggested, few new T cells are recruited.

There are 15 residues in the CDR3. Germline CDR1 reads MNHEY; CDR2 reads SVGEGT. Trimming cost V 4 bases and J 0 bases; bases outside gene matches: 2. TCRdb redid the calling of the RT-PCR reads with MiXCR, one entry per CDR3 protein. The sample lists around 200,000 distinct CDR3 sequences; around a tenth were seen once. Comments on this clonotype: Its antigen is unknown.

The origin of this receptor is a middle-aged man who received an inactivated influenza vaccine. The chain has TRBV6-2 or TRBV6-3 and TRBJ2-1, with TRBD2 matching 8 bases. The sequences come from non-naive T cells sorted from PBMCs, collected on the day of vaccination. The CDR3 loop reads CASSFLAGSYNEQFF. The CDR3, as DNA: TGTGCCAGCAGTTTCCTAGCGGGCTCCTACAATGAGCAGTTCTTC.